This TCR beta chain was found in a study of T cells in Graves' hyperthyroidism and ophthalmopathy. Diagnoses used clinical symptoms, serum thyroxine and TRAb, thyroid ultrasound and orbital computed tomography. This clonotype was observed at least ten times. Antigen: not known. Template material for amplifying TCR beta CDR3 regions consisted of RNA transcripts. HTBI primers were the set used in a first-round RT-PCR of the TCR CDR3. TCRdb recomputed calls from the multiplex PCR reads with MiXCR, one row per CDR3 protein. The sample shows approximately 500,000 distinct CDR3 sequences, about 45% of them seen only once. Whole-study results and caveats: Onset of ophthalmopathy came a median roughly 6.9 months after the model predicted it. A model of 13 V-J pairs discriminated ophthalmopathy from stable hyperthyroidism.

Germline-derived CDR1 and CDR2 are LNHDA and SQIVND (reference sequence). The CDR3 length is 14 residues. After removal of 7 bases from V and 7 bases from J, the junction contained 9 bases not matched to a gene. The material sequenced was peripheral blood or thyroid tissue (not recorded which). V usage is TRBV19 and J usage is TRBJ1-4; 7 bases are a match to TRBD1. This TCR derives from a woman younger than 30 with Graves' hyperthyroidism. CDR3 protein: CASTITGVTEKLFF. The CDR3 region has the DNA TGTGCCAGTACGATCACAGGGGTGACTGAAAAACTGTTTTTT.